Sequencing of this T cell receptor beta chain was carried out in a study of blood T cell repertoires in COVID-19. The repertoire was sequenced with immunoSEQ multiplex PCR; TCRdb's copy has only in-frame clones and lacks some. This sample has approximately 110,000 clones, with roughly 72% found just once. There are 15 residues in the CDR3. Germline V CDR1 and CDR2: SGHVS, FNYEAQ. V dropped 4 bases and J dropped 3; count of bases not matched to a gene: 3. Sequencing input: peripheral blood. This chain connects TRBV7-6 to TRBJ2-5; 12 bases line up with TRBD1. The TCR comes from a man older than 75 with COVID-19, enrolled during active disease. In DNA form, the CDR3 reads TGTGCCAGCAGCTCCGGGACAGGGGGCGAAGAGACCCAGTACTTC. This gives the protein CASSSGTGGEETQYF.